These 3 T cell receptor beta chains share one sample of origin, sequenced in a study of blood T cells in healthy people across ages. Next came a second PCR, run for roughly 6 to 11 cycles, which used a sample-barcoded 5' primer along with a J-beta primer mix. TCRdb passed the 5' RACE reads through MiXCR, listing each CDR3 protein once. The sample consists of about 1,000,000 distinct CDR3 sequences, 45% of them appearing once. Sequenced input: blood. Receptors were obtained from a woman aged 60-75 years in good health.

This clonotype has only a few counts. The gene calls are TRBV13 and TRBJ2-5, with a tentative D call TRBD1 (6 bases). Trimming took off 4 bases at V and 4 bases at J, with 19 bases between the two ends. Germline V gene sequence: CDR1 PRHDT, CDR2 FYEKMQ (reference sequence). The CDR3 is made up of 16 amino acids. The CDR3 is CASSSTTGRTGETQYF. The DNA for the CDR3 is TGTGCCAGCAGCTCCACAACAGGGAGAACAGGAGAGACCCAGTACTTC.

This chain connects TRBV3-1 to TRBJ2-5; tentatively, D is TRBD1 (6 bases). The V and J ends lost 4 bases and 5 bases respectively, with 14 bases between them. Germline V gene sequence: CDR1 LGHDT, CDR2 YNNKEL (reference sequence). The CDR3 sequence is 14 residues long. DNA of the CDR3: TGTGCCAGCAGCCCCACACAGGGCGATGAGACCCAGTACTTC. Translated, it gives CASSPTQGDETQYF.

Only a few counts were recorded for this clonotype. V and J are TRBV7-8 and TRBJ2-1; D is undetermined. There are 15 residues in the CDR3. Trimming stripped 4 bases from V and 5 bases from J, with 15 bases between. Germline CDR1 reads SGHVS; CDR2 reads FQNEAQ. The chain's CDR3 is CASSSSILGDNEQFF. The CDR3 nucleotides are TGTGCCAGCAGCTCCTCTATATTGGGTGACAATGAGCAGTTCTTC.